The 11 T cell receptor beta chains presented below share a single source sample, sequenced in a study of Ad26.COV2.S vaccination and SARS-CoV-2 variants. Libraries were prepared by immunoSEQ multiplex PCR; TCRdb keeps only in-frame clonotypes and omits some of them. The table shows about 680,000 clones, with about 89% occurring only once. Treatment given: 19 received Ad26.COV2.S at low or high dose, single or two shots; 5 received placebo; per-sample allocation not given. Day 63 following the first vaccine or placebo injection was when the samples were taken. The sample was peripheral blood, taken in a trial of Ad26.COV2.S vaccine versus placebo. The receptors originated from a person between 18 and 59 years old who received the Ad26.COV2.S COVID-19 vaccine or a placebo.

The chain couples TRBV11-2 to TRBJ1-2, with 8 bases identical to TRBD1. This CDR3 spans 15 amino acids. V was clipped by 1 base and J by 4 bases; unmatched bases: 5. Germline V gives CDR1 SGHAT, CDR2 FQNNGV. The DNA for the CDR3 is TGTGCCAGCAGCTTAGCAGGGGGCAGGAGCTATGGCTACACCTTC. Translating it yields CASSLAGGRSYGYTF.

The genes are TRBV30 and TRBJ2-3; D ambiguous. Germline V gene data show CDR1 as GTSNPN and CDR2 as SVGIG (reference sequence). V lost 4 bases, J lost 2 bases, and 13 bases lay in between. The CDR3 contains 14 residues. DNA of the CDR3: TGTGCCTGGACTCCTCTAGGCTACACAGATACGCAGTATTTT. It encodes CAWTPLGYTDTQYF.

Points on this clone: Within the sample, other DNA sequences also encode this same CDR3. The chain uses TRBV30 and TRBJ2-7; no firm D call. This CDR3 contains 12 residues. V lost 0 bases to trimming and J lost 3 bases, with 6 bases between them. Per germline, CDR1 GTSNPN and CDR2 SVGIG (reference sequence). This CDR3 reads CAWSVVGYEQYF. As DNA, the CDR3 is TGTGCCTGGAGTGTAGTGGGCTACGAGCAGTACTTC.

The rearrangement links TRBV4-3 to TRBJ2-3; no clear D gene. V was clipped by 0 bases and J by 5 bases, with 15 bases between them. Germline V gives CDR1 LGHNA, CDR2 YSLEER. CDR3 length equals 16 residues. CDR3 sequence reads: CASSQDPGLSGDTQYF. In DNA, the CDR3 is TGCGCCAGCAGCCAAGATCCAGGTCTTAGTGGAGATACGCAGTATTTT.

This clone showed up just a few times. V and J are TRBV7-9 and TRBJ2-2; D possibly corresponds to TRBD2 (5 bases). Germline loops: CDR1 SEHNR, CDR2 FQNEAQ (reference sequence). The CDR3 totals 15 residues. V was trimmed by 3 bases and J by 0 bases, leaving 8 bases between them. The CDR3 DNA follows: TGTGCCAGCAGCTTCGTACTAGCGAACACCGGGGAGCTGTTTTTT. Its protein product is CASSFVLANTGELFF.

J is TRBJ1-5 and V is TRBV6-5, with D possibly matching TRBD1 (5 bases). V gave up 8 bases and J gave up 1 base, with 12 bases separating them. The CDR3 spans 14 residues. Germline V gene lookup returns CDR1 MNHEY and CDR2 SVGAGI. The CDR3 sequence is CASVERGSNQPQHF. The DNA for the CDR3 is TGTGCCAGCGTGGAACGGGGGAGCAATCAGCCCCAGCATTTT.

This sequence joins TRBV6-5 and TRBJ2-7; TRBD2 matches at 9 bases. The junction had 1 base not matched to a gene; V was cut back by 1 base and J by 3 bases. Germline CDR1 MNHEY, CDR2 SVGAGI. CDR3 length: 14 residues. This CDR3 reads CASSYLAGVYEQYF. The CDR3 nucleotides read TGTGCCAGCAGTTACTTAGCGGGAGTCTACGAGCAGTACTTC.

This clone was seen once. The rearrangement uses TRBV29-1 and TRBJ2-1; TRBD2 agrees at 12 bases. This CDR3 spans 13 amino acids. J lost 10 bases, V lost 6 bases, and 7 bases had no gene match. Germline values: CDR1 SQVTM, CDR2 ANQGSEA. This chain's CDR3 is CSVRTSGEWEQFF. CDR3 bases: TGCAGCGTAAGGACTAGCGGGGAATGGGAGCAGTTCTTC.

The rearrangement uses TRBV29-1 and TRBJ1-2, with D possibly TRBD1 on 5 matching bases. The CDR3 has 15 amino acids. Trimming removed 7 bases from V and 6 bases from J, with 24 bases in between. Germline CDR1 reads SQVTM; CDR2 reads ANQGSEA. CDR3 protein: CSALRPQGRGDGYTF. The CDR3 coding sequence is TGCAGCGCCCTACGCCCCCAGGGTCGCGGGGATGGCTACACCTTC.

The chain employs TRBV3-1 (or the pseudogene TRBV3-2) and TRBJ1-5; 7 nucleotides match TRBD1. The CDR3 extends over 14 amino acids. Trimming removed 4 bases from V and 11 bases from J; junction bases left unmatched: 11. CDR1 is LGHDT and CDR2 is YNNKEL in the germline V gene (reference sequence). The DNA for the CDR3 is TGTGCCAGCAGCCCTACAGGGGCCCTAGTGGCCCAGCATTTT. It translates to CASSPTGALVAQHF.

CDR3 region: CASSLKGARGEFGYTF. CDR3 nucleotide sequence: TGTGCCAGCAGCTTAAAGGGGGCACGGGGGGAGTTTGGCTACACCTTC. The chain has TRBV7-8 and TRBJ1-2; 7 bases map to TRBD1. V shed 2 bases and J 7 bases; nucleotides not matched to a gene: 13. CDR3 size: 16 residues. Germline V gene sequence: CDR1 SGHVS, CDR2 FQNEAQ.